These 27 T cell receptor beta chains came from one sample sequenced in a study of blood T cell repertoires in COVID-19. TCRdb keeps only in-frame clones here, not all; method: immunoSEQ multiplex PCR. Counted here are more than 55,000 clones, about nine tenths occurring once; the ten biggest clones make up 1% to 1.5%. Specimen: peripheral blood. Receptors were obtained from a woman older than 75 with acute or convalescent COVID-19.

This clone was recorded only once. The chain links TRBV7-9 to TRBJ2-7, with 8 bases matching TRBD2. The J segment lost 2 bases and the V segment lost 0 bases, leaving 3 bases of the junction unmatched. The CDR3 loop spans 15 amino acids. Looked up from germline, CDR1 is SEHNR and CDR2 is FQNEAQ (reference sequence). The CDR3 DNA reads TGTGCCAGCAGCTTAGCACTAGCGGAAACCTACGAGCAGTACTTC. Its protein is CASSLALAETYEQYF.

The chain has TRBV20-1 and TRBJ1-4; D is unclear. V was trimmed by 3 bases and J by 0 bases, leaving 5 bases between them. Germline V CDR1 and CDR2: DFQATT, SNEGSKA (reference sequence). The CDR3 is 13 residues long. CDR3 residues: CSASRATNEKLFF. The DNA of the CDR3 is TGCAGTGCTAGTCGAGCAACTAATGAAAAACTGTTTTTT.

The V and J genes are TRBV6-5 and TRBJ2-7; TRBD1 agrees at 8 bases. CDR3 length equals 13 residues. The V gene end was trimmed by 6 bases and the J gene end by 5 bases; junction bases not matched to a gene: 6. CDR1 is MNHEY and CDR2 is SVGAGI in the germline V gene. DNA of the CDR3: TGTGCCAGCAGCCGGACAGGGTTCAACGAGCAGTACTTC. It translates to CASSRTGFNEQYF.

The gene calls are TRBV5-1 and TRBJ2-7; 10 bases fit TRBD1. CDR1 and CDR2 from the germline V gene are SGHRS and YFSETQ. The V segment lost 2 bases and the J segment 5 bases; nucleotides outside the gene matches: 7. This CDR3 region has 15 residues. In nucleotides, the CDR3 is TGCGCCAGCAGCTTCTCTGGACAGGGGGTCCACGAGCAGTACTTC. Translated: CASSFSGQGVHEQYF.

The J gene is TRBJ1-1, the V gene TRBV19, with D tentatively TRBD1 (5 bases). The length of the CDR3 is 13 residues. Trimming stripped 1 base from V and 6 bases from J, with 9 bases between. The germline V gene has CDR1 LNHDA and CDR2 SQIVND (reference sequence). The DNA of the CDR3 is TGTGCCAGTAGTATAGGCCAGGGCCCTGAAGCTTTCTTT. It yields the protein CASSIGQGPEAFF. The whole variable domain, filled in from reference TRBV19 and TRBJ1-1, reads DGGITQSPKYLFRKEGQNVTLSCEQNLNHDAMYWYRQDPGQGLRLIYYSQIVNDFQKGDIAEGYSVSREKKESFPLTVTSAQKNPTAFYLCASSIGQGPEAFFGQGTRLTVV.

This chain uses TRBV12-3 or TRBV12-4 with TRBJ1-5, with 7 bases matching TRBD1. CDR3 length: 12 amino acids. Trimming at V came to 7 bases and at J to 9 bases, leaving 6 bases not matched to a gene. The CDR3 here is CASTLTGPPQHF. The CDR3, as DNA: TGTGCCAGCACACTGACAGGGCCGCCCCAGCATTTT.

The chain employs TRBV19 and TRBJ1-1; 10 bases line up with TRBD1. CDR3 size: 14 residues. CDR1 LNHDA and CDR2 SQIVND come from the germline V gene (reference sequence). V lost 5 bases to trimming and J lost 6 bases; unmatched junction nucleotides: 6. CDR3 loop: CASSDRGRLAEAFF. The DNA of the CDR3 is TGTGCCAGTAGTGACAGGGGGCGCCTCGCTGAAGCTTTCTTT.

The J gene is TRBJ2-3, the V gene TRBV5-1, with D unresolved. CDR3 length: 14 amino acids. V gave up 0 bases and J gave up 0 bases, with 5 bases separating them. CDR1 and CDR2 from the germline V gene are SGHRS and YFSETQ. The CDR3: CASSLDSSTDTQYF. CDR3 bases: TGCGCCAGCAGCTTGGACTCCAGCACAGATACGCAGTATTTT.

V is TRBV9 and J is TRBJ1-3; weak D call: TRBD1 (5 bases). The CDR3 consists of 14 residues. Trimming left V 1 base short and J 2 bases short, with 7 bases between. Per germline, CDR1 SGDLS and CDR2 YYNGEE. The CDR3 DNA is TGTGCCAGCAGCGTACGACAGACTGGAAACACCATATATTTT. It translates to CASSVRQTGNTIYF. Complete variable domain (other parts from reference TRBV9 and TRBJ1-3): DSGVTQTPKHLITATGQRVTLRCSPRSGDLSVYWYQQSLDQGLQFLIQYYNGEERAKGNILERFSAQQFPDLHSELNLSSLELGDSALYFCASSVRQTGNTIYFGEGSWLTVV.

Here the CDR3 reads CSASPGSTDTQYF. Here the CDR3 DNA reads TGCAGTGCTAGTCCGGGATCCACAGATACGCAGTATTTT. This rearrangement joins TRBV20-1 to TRBJ2-3; D is possibly TRBD2 (5 bases). Trimming cost V 3 bases and J 2 bases, with 9 bases left between them. The CDR3 runs 13 residues. In germline, CDR1 is DFQATT, CDR2 SNEGSKA (reference sequence).

The J gene is TRBJ1-5, the V gene TRBV27; 11 bases match TRBD1. The CDR3 length is 15 residues. Trimming removed 6 bases from V and 6 bases from J; junction bases left unmatched: 7. Germline values: CDR1 MNHEY, CDR2 SMNVEV (reference sequence). CDR3 bases: TGTGCCAGCAGCATGGGACAGGGGGTGAGTCAGCCCCAGCATTTT. Its protein is CASSMGQGVSQPQHF.

CDR3 DNA: TGTGCCAGCAGACGACAGGGGGAAGAAGCTTTCTTT. Amino acids: CASRRQGEEAFF. The V and J genes are TRBV7-8 and TRBJ1-1; 9 bases line up with TRBD1. V trimming: 6 bases; J trimming: 8 bases; junction bases outside the gene matches: 4. CDR1 SGHVS and CDR2 FQNEAQ come from the germline V gene. The CDR3 runs 12 residues.

This chain uses TRBV5-1 with TRBJ2-2, with D unresolved. CDR3 length: 14 residues. V was clipped by 1 base and J by 4 bases, with 8 bases between them. CDR1 SGHRS and CDR2 YFSETQ come from the germline V gene. The chain's CDR3 is CASSLNPGTGELFF. CDR3 DNA: TGCGCCAGCAGCTTGAACCCGGGCACCGGGGAGCTGTTTTTT.

The chain couples TRBV19 to TRBJ1-2; D gene uncertain. CDR1 and CDR2 (germline): LNHDA, SQIVND (reference sequence). The CDR3 totals 12 residues. With 6 bases removed from V and 4 bases from J, the gap between germline ends came to 9 bases. The CDR3 protein is CASRQDVYGYTF. As DNA, the CDR3 is TGTGCCAGTAGGCAGGATGTCTATGGCTACACCTTC.

The rearrangement joins TRBV3-1 (or the pseudogene TRBV3-2) to TRBJ1-3; D is ambiguous. V lost 0 bases, J lost 3 bases, and 9 bases lay in between. Germline assignment: CDR1 LGHDT and CDR2 YNNKEL (reference sequence). The CDR3 covers 15 residues. The CDR3 DNA follows: TGTGCCAGCAGCCAAGAAGGCGGCGGTGGAAACACCATATATTTT. Protein: CASSQEGGGGNTIYF.

This chain connects TRBV15 to TRBJ2-5, with D uncertain. Trimming removed 2 bases from V and 5 bases from J, with 12 bases in between. Germline lookup yields CDR1 LNHNV and CDR2 YYDKDF (reference sequence). This CDR3 is 14 amino acids long. Written as DNA, the CDR3 is TGTGCCACCAGCAGACTTGGGCCCGGCGAGACCCAGTACTTC. This gives the protein CATSRLGPGETQYF. The whole variable domain, remainder taken from reference TRBV15 and TRBJ2-5, is DAMVIQNPRYQVTQFGKPVTLSCSQTLNHNVMYWYQQKSSQAPKLLFHYYDKDFNNEADTPDNFQSRRPNTSFCFLDIRSPGLGDTAMYLCATSRLGPGETQYFGPGTRLLVL.

V usage is TRBV27 and J usage is TRBJ2-1; D call uncertain. The CDR3 sequence is 16 residues long. Germline V gene lookup returns CDR1 MNHEY and CDR2 SMNVEV (reference sequence). Trimming left V 1 base short and J 0 bases short, with 10 bases between. CDR3 bases: TGTGCCAGCAGTTTATTGAGCGATAGCTCCTACAATGAGCAGTTCTTC. Its translation: CASSLLSDSSYNEQFF.

The chain employs TRBV6-4 and TRBJ1-2; D is perhaps TRBD1 (6 bases). The CDR3 contains 15 residues. V was cut by 4 bases and J by 4 bases, with 16 bases left in between. Germline V gene sequence: CDR1 MRHNA, CDR2 SNTAGT. Here the CDR3 reads CASSALLGTSYGYTF. Here the CDR3 DNA reads TGTGCCAGCAGTGCGCTCCTCGGGACAAGCTATGGCTACACCTTC.

CDR3 sequence: CASSVGQRTTSTDTQYF. The CDR3 nucleotides read TGTGCCAGCAGCGTAGGCCAACGGACTACTAGCACAGATACGCAGTATTTT. The rearrangement links TRBV9 to TRBJ2-3; weak D call: TRBD2 (6 bases). This CDR3 comprises 17 residues. V lost 0 bases, J lost 0 bases, and 14 bases lay in between. Per the germline V gene, CDR1 is SGDLS and CDR2 is YYNGEE.

The chain uses TRBV2 and TRBJ1-1; D call uncertain. CDR3 length equals 13 residues. Germline V lookup: CDR1 SNHLY, CDR2 FYNNEI. V dropped 6 bases and J dropped 5 bases, with 13 bases sitting between them. This CDR3 is CASSGEGVTEAFF. DNA for the CDR3: TGTGCCAGCAGCGGGGAGGGAGTTACTGAAGCTTTCTTT. Drawing the rest from reference TRBV2 and TRBJ1-1, the complete variable domain is EPEVTQTPSHQVTQMGQEVILRCVPISNHLYFYWYRQILGQKVEFLVSFYNNEISEKSEIFDDQFSVERPDGSNFTLKIRSTKLEDSAMYFCASSGEGVTEAFFGQGTRLTVV.

The chain uses TRBV28 and TRBJ2-7; 10 nucleotides match TRBD2. The V segment lost 5 bases and the J segment 2 bases; nucleotides outside the gene matches: 15. CDR1 and CDR2 from the germline V gene are MDHEN and SYDVKM. The CDR3 spans 18 residues. The CDR3 nucleotides are TGTGCCAGCAGTCCCCTGAGAGCGGGAGGGCCGAGACCCTACGAGCAGTACTTC. It yields the protein CASSPLRAGGPRPYEQYF.

The V call is TRBV9, the J call TRBJ1-1; TRBD1 matches 8 bases. Germline values: CDR1 SGDLS, CDR2 YYNGEE. Losses at the gene ends were 3 bases for V and 5 bases for J; bases not matched to a gene: 9. The CDR3 spans 15 residues. Here the CDR3 reads CASSAIDRGVTEAFF. In DNA form, the CDR3 reads TGTGCCAGCAGCGCAATTGACAGGGGAGTTACTGAAGCTTTCTTT.

This chain uses TRBV28 with TRBJ1-2; 7 positions agree with TRBD1. Germline V lookup: CDR1 MDHEN, CDR2 SYDVKM. The junction had 12 bases not matched to a gene; V was cut back by 4 bases and J by 10 bases. The CDR3 has 14 amino acids. This chain's CDR3 is CASSSPGQSMAYTF. The CDR3 DNA sequence: TGTGCCAGCAGTTCACCGGGACAGTCTATGGCCTACACCTTC.

This chain joins TRBV7-9 and TRBJ2-7, with 8 bases lining up with TRBD1. The V gene's germline CDR1 is SEHNR and CDR2 FQNEAQ (reference sequence). The CDR3 consists of 15 residues. J gave up 5 bases and V 5 bases, and 11 bases lay outside the gene matches. CDR3 bases: TGTGCCAGCAGCCGAACGATAACAGGGGGTGACGAGCAGTACTTC. Encoded protein: CASSRTITGGDEQYF.

The J gene is TRBJ2-2, the V gene TRBV12-3 or TRBV12-4; possible D gene TRBD1, 6 bases. V was shortened by 6 bases and J by 6 bases, with 11 bases between the two germline ends. The CDR3 contains 13 residues. CDR3 nucleotides: TGTGCCAGCAGAACAGGGTCCCCCGGGGAGCTGTTTTTT. This encodes CASRTGSPGELFF.

The CDR3 region is CAISVDMDTQYF. The DNA for the CDR3 is TGTGCCATCAGTGTTGACATGGATACGCAGTATTTT. This chain connects TRBV10-3 to TRBJ2-3; no reliable D call. Germline V gene lookup returns CDR1 ENHRY and CDR2 SYGVKD. The CDR3 is made up of 12 amino acids. V lost 4 bases to trimming and J lost 6 bases, with 8 bases between them.

This chain joins TRBV7-9 and TRBJ2-3; 10 bases map to TRBD2. J lost 4 bases, V lost 0 bases, and 10 bases had no gene match. CDR3 length: 18 amino acids. Germline V lookup: CDR1 SEHNR, CDR2 FQNEAQ (reference sequence). The CDR3 coding sequence is TGTGCCAGCAGCTTAGCTAGTAGGGCTAGCGGGAGCTCAGATACGCAGTATTTT. Its translation is CASSLASRASGSSDTQYF.